A selection of T cell receptor beta chains follows, all from one sample in a study of shared T cell receptors in the human thymus. Produced via immunoSEQ multiplex PCR; TCRdb's table is partial and in-frame only. The sample lists 540,000 or so clones, about 80% seen once, with less than 0.015% in the top ten. Another study also made use of these data, one on human thymus T cells.

The sample consisted of thymocytes. These receptors were obtained from a boy in the first two years of life with a congenital heart defect. Both conserved end residues are part of each CDR3. The order of the fields is J gene, D gene, V gene, clone size, CDR3 DNA, CDR3 protein. A D gene is named only where the DNA matches it firmly. Clone size is given for some rows only: seen once, a few or many times, or a class if the clone is expanded.

J gene: TRBJ2-7
D gene: .
V gene: TRBV28
clone size: .
CDR3 DNA: TGTGCCAGCAGTTTGGAGGGGTCATACGAGCAGTACTTC
CDR3 protein: CASSLEGSYEQYF

J gene: TRBJ2-7
D gene: .
V gene: TRBV5-1
clone size: .
CDR3 DNA: TGCGCCAGCAGCCGAGGACTATCCTACGAGCAGTACTTC
CDR3 protein: CASSRGLSYEQYF

J gene: TRBJ1-3
D gene: TRBD1
V gene: TRBV18
clone size: few
CDR3 DNA: TGTGCCAGCTCACTTGGGACAGGGGAGGACTCTGGAAACACCATATATTTT
CDR3 protein: CASSLGTGEDSGNTIYF

J gene: TRBJ1-3
D gene: .
V gene: TRBV27
clone size: .
CDR3 DNA: TGTGCCAGCCGGGGAACGGGAAACACCATATATTTT
CDR3 protein: CASRGTGNTIYF

J gene: TRBJ2-3
D gene: .
V gene: TRBV7-9
clone size: .
CDR3 DNA: TGTGCCAGCAGCTATGTAGGTGGAGGGGATACGCAGTATTTT
CDR3 protein: CASSYVGGGDTQYF

J gene: TRBJ2-5
D gene: .
V gene: TRBV9
clone size: .
CDR3 DNA: TGTGCCAGCAGCATCAGAACAGGGAGGGAAGAGACCCAGTACTTC
CDR3 protein: CASSIRTGREETQYF

J gene: TRBJ2-1
D gene: .
V gene: TRBV29-1
clone size: .
CDR3 DNA: TGCAGCGTTGAGAAGCGGGCCTCGTCCTACAATGAGCAGTTCTTC
CDR3 protein: CSVEKRASSYNEQFF

J gene: TRBJ2-1
D gene: TRBD2
V gene: TRBV29-1
clone size: .
CDR3 DNA: TGCAGCGTTTCCCGGTTAGCGGGAGGGCCCTACAATGAGCAGTTCTTC
CDR3 protein: CSVSRLAGGPYNEQFF

J gene: TRBJ2-7
D gene: .
V gene: TRBV7-2
clone size: .
CDR3 DNA: TGTGCCAGCAGCTTAGATGGAGGGCCGACCTACGAGCAGTACTTC
CDR3 protein: CASSLDGGPTYEQYF

J gene: TRBJ2-7
D gene: .
V gene: TRBV10-3
clone size: few
CDR3 DNA: TGTGCCATCGCAAAGCCGGGACGGGAGACCTACGAGCAGTACTTC
CDR3 protein: CAIAKPGRETYEQYF

J gene: TRBJ1-1
D gene: TRBD1
V gene: TRBV30
clone size: .
CDR3 DNA: TGTGGAGGGGGCCCGACAGGGGACACTGAAGCTTTCTTT
CDR3 protein: CGGGPTGDTEAFF

J gene: TRBJ2-2
D gene: .
V gene: TRBV25-1
clone size: .
CDR3 DNA: TGTGCCAGCAGTGACGAGACAGCTACCCGTTACACCGGGGAGCTGTTTTTT
CDR3 protein: CASSDETATRYTGELFF

J gene: TRBJ2-6
D gene: .
V gene: TRBV4-3
clone size: few
CDR3 DNA: TGCGCCAGCAGCCAAGTGGGCCGCTCTGGGGCCAACGTCCTGACTTTC
CDR3 protein: CASSQVGRSGANVLTF

J gene: TRBJ2-7
D gene: TRBD2
V gene: TRBV19
clone size: .
CDR3 DNA: TGTGCCAGTATTGGGGGGGGTTCTACGAACAAGAACGAGCAGTACTTC
CDR3 protein: CASIGGGSTNKNEQYF

J gene: TRBJ2-1
D gene: TRBD2
V gene: TRBV5-4
clone size: .
CDR3 DNA: TGTGCCAGCAGCCCCGGGACTAGCTTAAATGAGCAGTTCTTC
CDR3 protein: CASSPGTSLNEQFF

J gene: TRBJ2-3
D gene: TRBD2
V gene: TRBV7-9
clone size: .
CDR3 DNA: TGTGCCAGCAGCCTAAATAGACTAGCGGGGAGGGCGCAGTATTTT
CDR3 protein: CASSLNRLAGRAQYF

J gene: TRBJ2-3
D gene: TRBD1
V gene: TRBV15
clone size: .
CDR3 DNA: TGTGCCACCAGCAGCCCGACAGGGGACACAGATACGCAGTATTTT
CDR3 protein: CATSSPTGDTDTQYF

J gene: TRBJ2-2
D gene: .
V gene: TRBV30
clone size: once
CDR3 DNA: TGTGCCTGGAGTTATACCGGGGAGCTGTTTTTT
CDR3 protein: CAWSYTGELFF

J gene: TRBJ2-1
D gene: TRBD2
V gene: TRBV30
clone size: once
CDR3 DNA: TGTGCCTGGAGTGTACGGGGGAGGGCCGATGAGCAGTTCTTC
CDR3 protein: CAWSVRGRADEQFF

J gene: TRBJ1-3
D gene: .
V gene: TRBV2
clone size: .
CDR3 DNA: TGTGCCAGCAGTGTGTTAGGGACTAATGGAAACACCATATATTTT
CDR3 protein: CASSVLGTNGNTIYF

J gene: TRBJ2-7
D gene: TRBD1
V gene: TRBV4-2
clone size: few
CDR3 DNA: TGTGCCAGCAGCCAACGACCGGGACAGGGCGACCACTCCTACGAGCAGTACTTC
CDR3 protein: CASSQRPGQGDHSYEQYF

J gene: TRBJ2-7
D gene: TRBD1
V gene: TRBV19
clone size: .
CDR3 DNA: TGTGCCAGTAGTCCCGACAGGGGGCGAGGCCGCGACTACGAGCAGTACTTC
CDR3 protein: CASSPDRGRGRDYEQYF

J gene: TRBJ2-1
D gene: .
V gene: TRBV7-8
clone size: .
CDR3 DNA: TGTGCCAGCAGCTTGGAAGCGGAGACCAATGAGCAGTTCTTC
CDR3 protein: CASSLEAETNEQFF

J gene: TRBJ2-1
D gene: TRBD2
V gene: TRBV28
clone size: once
CDR3 DNA: TGTGCCAGCAGCCTCCTAGCGGACTACAATGAGCAGTTCTTC
CDR3 protein: CASSLLADYNEQFF

J gene: TRBJ2-5
D gene: .
V gene: TRBV4-2
clone size: .
CDR3 DNA: TGTGCCAGGTTACCGATAGGGGAAGAGACCCAGTACTTC
CDR3 protein: CARLPIGEETQYF

J gene: TRBJ2-3
D gene: .
V gene: TRBV5-4
clone size: once
CDR3 DNA: TGTGCCAGCAGCTTGCCCGGAGTTGGTACAGATACGCAGTATTTT
CDR3 protein: CASSLPGVGTDTQYF

J gene: TRBJ1-2
D gene: .
V gene: TRBV28
clone size: .
CDR3 DNA: TGTGCCAGCAGTTTATTAGGGGTGAACAACTATGGCTACACCTTC
CDR3 protein: CASSLLGVNNYGYTF

J gene: TRBJ2-5
D gene: TRBD1
V gene: TRBV27
clone size: .
CDR3 DNA: TGTGCCAGCAGAAGGCAGGGGGACAGGGGAATAGTGGGGCAAGAGACCCAGTACTTC
CDR3 protein: CASRRQGDRGIVGQETQYF

J gene: TRBJ2-3
D gene: TRBD2
V gene: TRBV6-5
clone size: .
CDR3 DNA: TGTGCCAGCAGTCCCCGGGGGGGAGGGATAGATACGCAGTATTTT
CDR3 protein: CASSPRGGGIDTQYF

J gene: TRBJ2-1
D gene: TRBD2
V gene: TRBV4-1
clone size: .
CDR3 DNA: TGCGCCAGCAGCCAAGATGGAGCGGGAGTTGGTAATGAGCAGTTCTTC
CDR3 protein: CASSQDGAGVGNEQFF

J gene: TRBJ1-1
D gene: .
V gene: TRBV6-6
clone size: .
CDR3 DNA: TGTGCCAGCAGTTACTCGAATTACATGAACACTGAAGCTTTCTTT
CDR3 protein: CASSYSNYMNTEAFF

J gene: TRBJ2-1
D gene: .
V gene: TRBV10-2
clone size: .
CDR3 DNA: TGCGCCAGCAGTGAGGCGAAATCGAACCATGAGCAGTTCTTC
CDR3 protein: CASSEAKSNHEQFF

J gene: TRBJ2-7
D gene: TRBD2
V gene: TRBV5-1
clone size: .
CDR3 DNA: TGCGCCAGCAGCTTGGACCCGCTAGCGGGAGTTGGCGAGCAGTACTTC
CDR3 protein: CASSLDPLAGVGEQYF

J gene: TRBJ2-7
D gene: .
V gene: TRBV5-1
clone size: .
CDR3 DNA: TGCGCCAGCAGCTTCGACCGGGCTAGCGGGCCCCAGGGGGGCGAGCAGTACTTC
CDR3 protein: CASSFDRASGPQGGEQYF

J gene: TRBJ2-3
D gene: TRBD2
V gene: TRBV30
clone size: .
CDR3 DNA: TGTGCCTGGACCCTAGGGGACTACCTTAGCACAGATACGCAGTATTTT
CDR3 protein: CAWTLGDYLSTDTQYF

J gene: TRBJ2-1
D gene: TRBD1
V gene: TRBV6-5
clone size: few
CDR3 DNA: TGTGCCAGCAGGGACAGGGGTCCTAAGAATGAGCAGTTCTTC
CDR3 protein: CASRDRGPKNEQFF

J gene: TRBJ1-2
D gene: .
V gene: TRBV29-1
clone size: few
CDR3 DNA: TGCAGCGTTGAAGCGGACAGTATAAATGGCTACACCTTC
CDR3 protein: CSVEADSINGYTF

J gene: TRBJ2-1
D gene: TRBD2
V gene: TRBV6-5
clone size: .
CDR3 DNA: TGTGCCAGCAGTTACTCGACTAGCGGGTCGTACAATGAGCAGTTCTTC
CDR3 protein: CASSYSTSGSYNEQFF

J gene: TRBJ2-3
D gene: .
V gene: TRBV11-3
clone size: once
CDR3 DNA: TGTGCCAGCAGCTTCTTTAGCACAGATACGCAGTATTTT
CDR3 protein: CASSFFSTDTQYF

J gene: TRBJ1-4
D gene: .
V gene: TRBV30
clone size: .
CDR3 DNA: TGTGCCTGGAGAAGAGCGGGGACCGGCGAAAAACTGTTTTTT
CDR3 protein: CAWRRAGTGEKLFF

J gene: TRBJ2-2
D gene: .
V gene: TRBV10-1
clone size: once
CDR3 DNA: TGCGCCAGCAGTGAGCGAGGAAGGTCGAACACCGGGGAGCTGTTTTTT
CDR3 protein: CASSERGRSNTGELFF

J gene: TRBJ2-7
D gene: .
V gene: TRBV19
clone size: .
CDR3 DNA: TGTGCCAGTAGTAAGACGGAGAGCTCCTACGAGCAGTACTTC
CDR3 protein: CASSKTESSYEQYF

J gene: TRBJ2-2
D gene: .
V gene: TRBV7-2
clone size: .
CDR3 DNA: TGTGCCAGCAGGTGTCTCGGGGAGCTGTTTTTT
CDR3 protein: CASRCLGELFF

J gene: TRBJ2-7
D gene: .
V gene: TRBV4-2
clone size: .
CDR3 DNA: TGTGCCAGCAGCCAATCACTTAATTACGAGCAGTACTTC
CDR3 protein: CASSQSLNYEQYF

J gene: TRBJ2-1
D gene: TRBD2
V gene: TRBV4-1
clone size: .
CDR3 DNA: TGCGCCAGCAGCCAAGATGGTATTAGCGGGAATTTCATGAATGAGCAGTTCTTC
CDR3 protein: CASSQDGISGNFMNEQFF

J gene: TRBJ2-7
D gene: TRBD1
V gene: TRBV4-3
clone size: .
CDR3 DNA: TGCGCCAGCAGCCGATCTATCCGGGACAGGGAGAGTTACGAGCAGTACTTC
CDR3 protein: CASSRSIRDRESYEQYF

J gene: TRBJ1-2
D gene: TRBD1
V gene: TRBV5-1
clone size: once
CDR3 DNA: TGCGCCAGCAGCTCGGGACAGATAAATGGCTACACCTTC
CDR3 protein: CASSSGQINGYTF

J gene: TRBJ1-2
D gene: .
V gene: TRBV28
clone size: few
CDR3 DNA: TGTGCCAGCAGCCATAGGCTACAGGAAGCTAACTATGGCTACACCTTC
CDR3 protein: CASSHRLQEANYGYTF

J gene: TRBJ2-7
D gene: TRBD1
V gene: TRBV29-1
clone size: .
CDR3 DNA: TGCAGCGTAGCTACTGTGACAGGGCAGCAGTCCTACGAGCAGTACTTC
CDR3 protein: CSVATVTGQQSYEQYF

J gene: TRBJ1-2
D gene: TRBD1
V gene: TRBV6-1
clone size: .
CDR3 DNA: TGTGCCAGCAGTGAAGCAAGGACAGGGATTGATGGCTACACCTTC
CDR3 protein: CASSEARTGIDGYTF

J gene: TRBJ2-7
D gene: TRBD2
V gene: TRBV29-1
clone size: .
CDR3 DNA: TGCAGCGTTGCCGAAACTAGCGGGGGCGGCTACGAGCAGTACTTC
CDR3 protein: CSVAETSGGGYEQYF

J gene: TRBJ2-3
D gene: .
V gene: TRBV4-1
clone size: .
CDR3 DNA: TGCGCCAGCAGCCAAGTGAGGGAGGAGGGCACAGATACGCAGTATTTT
CDR3 protein: CASSQVREEGTDTQYF

J gene: TRBJ2-1
D gene: .
V gene: TRBV7-7
clone size: .
CDR3 DNA: TGTGCCAGCAGGCCTATACCGGGCAATGAGCAGTTCTTC
CDR3 protein: CASRPIPGNEQFF

J gene: TRBJ2-1
D gene: TRBD2
V gene: TRBV6-4
clone size: .
CDR3 DNA: TGTGCCAGCAGTGAGGAACTAGCGTTCTACAATGAGCAGTTCTTC
CDR3 protein: CASSEELAFYNEQFF

J gene: TRBJ2-5
D gene: .
V gene: TRBV7-8
clone size: .
CDR3 DNA: TGTGCCAGCAGCTTAGTCGCAAGGAGGGGGCCGTGGGAGACCCAGTACTTC
CDR3 protein: CASSLVARRGPWETQYF

J gene: TRBJ2-1
D gene: .
V gene: TRBV19
clone size: few
CDR3 DNA: TGTGCCAGTAGTAGCGGAAGCTACAATGAGCAGTTCTTC
CDR3 protein: CASSSGSYNEQFF

J gene: TRBJ2-2
D gene: TRBD1
V gene: TRBV6-5
clone size: .
CDR3 DNA: TGTGCCAGCCTTCGACAGGGTAACACCGGGGAGCTGTTTTTT
CDR3 protein: CASLRQGNTGELFF

J gene: TRBJ1-1
D gene: .
V gene: TRBV19
clone size: few
CDR3 DNA: TGTGCCAGTAGTATCAACGGCCAGGCTGAAGCTTTCTTT
CDR3 protein: CASSINGQAEAFF

J gene: TRBJ2-1
D gene: .
V gene: TRBV27
clone size: .
CDR3 DNA: TGTGCCAGCAGACCTCTCGCGCGTCCGGACAATGAGCAGTTCTTC
CDR3 protein: CASRPLARPDNEQFF